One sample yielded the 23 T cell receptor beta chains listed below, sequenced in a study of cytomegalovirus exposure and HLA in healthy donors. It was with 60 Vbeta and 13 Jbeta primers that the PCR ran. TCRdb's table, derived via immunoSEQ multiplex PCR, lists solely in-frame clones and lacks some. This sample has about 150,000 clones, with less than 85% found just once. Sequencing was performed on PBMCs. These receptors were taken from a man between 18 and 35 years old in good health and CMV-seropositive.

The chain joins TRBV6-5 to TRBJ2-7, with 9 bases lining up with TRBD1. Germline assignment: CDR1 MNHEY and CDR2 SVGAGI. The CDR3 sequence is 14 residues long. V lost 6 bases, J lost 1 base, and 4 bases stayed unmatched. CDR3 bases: TGTGCCAGCAGACAGGACAGGGGTTCCTACGAGCAGTACTTC. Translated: CASRQDRGSYEQYF.

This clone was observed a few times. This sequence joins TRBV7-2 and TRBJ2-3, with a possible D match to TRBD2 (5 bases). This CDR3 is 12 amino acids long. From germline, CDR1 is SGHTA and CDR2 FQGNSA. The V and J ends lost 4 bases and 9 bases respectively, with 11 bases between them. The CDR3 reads CASSSFLATQYF. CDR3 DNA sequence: TGTGCCAGCAGCTCCTTTCTAGCAACGCAGTATTTT.

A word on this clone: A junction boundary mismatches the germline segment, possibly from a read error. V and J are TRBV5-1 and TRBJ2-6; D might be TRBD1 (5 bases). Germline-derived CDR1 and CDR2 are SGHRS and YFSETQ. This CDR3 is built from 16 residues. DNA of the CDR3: TGCGCCAGCAGTTTGGAGCAGGGTCCCGGGGCCAACGTCCTGACTTTC. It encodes CASSLEQGPGANVLTF.

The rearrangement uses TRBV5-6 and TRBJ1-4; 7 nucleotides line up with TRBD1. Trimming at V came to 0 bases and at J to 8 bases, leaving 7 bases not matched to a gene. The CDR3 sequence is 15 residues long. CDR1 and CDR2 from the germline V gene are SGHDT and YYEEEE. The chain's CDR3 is CASSLARQGGEKLFF. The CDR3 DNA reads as TGTGCCAGCAGCTTGGCCCGACAGGGAGGAGAAAAACTGTTTTTT. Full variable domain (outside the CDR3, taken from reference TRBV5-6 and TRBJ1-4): DAGVTQSPTHLIKTRGQQVTLRCSPKSGHDTVSWYQQALGQGPQFIFQYYEEEERQRGNFPDRFSGHQFPNYSSELNVNALLLGDSALYLCASSLARQGGEKLFFGSGTQLSVL.

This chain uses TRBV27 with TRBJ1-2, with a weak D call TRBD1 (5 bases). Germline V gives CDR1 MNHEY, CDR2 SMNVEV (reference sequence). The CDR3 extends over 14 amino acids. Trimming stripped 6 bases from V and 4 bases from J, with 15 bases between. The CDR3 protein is CASSPGAGFYGYTF. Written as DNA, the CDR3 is TGTGCCAGCAGCCCCGGCGCAGGGTTCTATGGCTACACCTTC.

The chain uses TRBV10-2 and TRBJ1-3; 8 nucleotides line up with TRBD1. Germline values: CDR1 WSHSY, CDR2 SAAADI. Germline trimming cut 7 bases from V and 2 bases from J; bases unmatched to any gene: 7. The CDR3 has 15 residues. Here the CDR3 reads CASKEATGAGNTIYF. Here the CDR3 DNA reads TGCGCCAGCAAGGAGGCGACAGGGGCTGGAAACACCATATATTTT.

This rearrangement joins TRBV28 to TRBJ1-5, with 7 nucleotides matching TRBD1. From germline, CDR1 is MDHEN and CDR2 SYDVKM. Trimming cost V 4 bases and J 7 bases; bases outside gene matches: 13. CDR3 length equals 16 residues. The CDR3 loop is CASSSPEGAVGQPQHF. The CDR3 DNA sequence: TGTGCCAGCAGTTCCCCAGAGGGGGCGGTAGGGCAGCCCCAGCATTTT.

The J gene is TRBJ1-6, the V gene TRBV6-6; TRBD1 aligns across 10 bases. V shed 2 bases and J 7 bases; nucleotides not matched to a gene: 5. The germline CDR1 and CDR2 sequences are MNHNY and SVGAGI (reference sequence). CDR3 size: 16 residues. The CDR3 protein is CASSYPGQGTNSPLHF. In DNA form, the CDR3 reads TGTGCCAGCAGTTACCCGGGACAGGGGACGAATTCACCCCTCCACTTT.

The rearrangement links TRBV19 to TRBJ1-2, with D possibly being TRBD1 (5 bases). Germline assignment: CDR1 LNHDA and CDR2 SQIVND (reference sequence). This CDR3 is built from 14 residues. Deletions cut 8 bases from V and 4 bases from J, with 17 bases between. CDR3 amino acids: CASSLGQESYGYTF. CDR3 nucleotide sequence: TGTGCCAGTTCCCTGGGGCAGGAAAGCTATGGCTACACCTTC.

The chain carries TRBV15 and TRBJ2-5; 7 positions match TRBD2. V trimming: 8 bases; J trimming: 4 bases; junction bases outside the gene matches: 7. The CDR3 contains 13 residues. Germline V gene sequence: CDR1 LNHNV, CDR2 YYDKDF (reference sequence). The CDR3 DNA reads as TGTGCCACCGGGGGGGGGAACCCAGAGACCCAGTACTTC. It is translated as CATGGGNPETQYF.

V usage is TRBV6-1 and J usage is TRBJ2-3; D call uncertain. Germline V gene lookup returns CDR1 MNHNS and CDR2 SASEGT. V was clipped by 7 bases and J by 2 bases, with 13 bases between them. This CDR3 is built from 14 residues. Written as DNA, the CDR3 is TGTGCCAGCAATCCGGGTCTTTTCACAGATACGCAGTATTTT. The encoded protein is CASNPGLFTDTQYF.

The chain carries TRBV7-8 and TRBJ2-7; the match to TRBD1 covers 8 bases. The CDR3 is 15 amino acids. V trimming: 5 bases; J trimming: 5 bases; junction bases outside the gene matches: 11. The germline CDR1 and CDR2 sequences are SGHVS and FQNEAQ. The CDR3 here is CASSLLRTGSHEQYF. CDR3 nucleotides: TGTGCCAGCAGCCTACTTCGGACAGGGAGTCACGAGCAGTACTTC.

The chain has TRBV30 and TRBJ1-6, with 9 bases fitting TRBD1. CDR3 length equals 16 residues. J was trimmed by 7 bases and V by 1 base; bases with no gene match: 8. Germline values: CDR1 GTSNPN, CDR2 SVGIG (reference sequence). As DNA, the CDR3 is TGTGCCTGGAGTGGGGGGACAGGGACCATGAATTCACCCCTCCACTTT. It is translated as CAWSGGTGTMNSPLHF.

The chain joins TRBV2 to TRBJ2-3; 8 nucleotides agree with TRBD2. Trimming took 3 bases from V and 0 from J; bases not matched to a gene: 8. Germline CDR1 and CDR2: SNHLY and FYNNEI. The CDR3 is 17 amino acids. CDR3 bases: TGTGCCAGCAGTGAGAGGGGTCCTAGCGGGAGCACAGATACGCAGTATTTT. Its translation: CASSERGPSGSTDTQYF.

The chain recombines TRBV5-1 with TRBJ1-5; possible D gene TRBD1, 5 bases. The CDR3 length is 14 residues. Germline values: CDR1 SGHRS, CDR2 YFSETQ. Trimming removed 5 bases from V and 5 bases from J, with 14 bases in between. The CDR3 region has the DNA TGCGCCAGCAGTTCAACAGGTGGGGATCAGCCCCAGCATTTT. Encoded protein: CASSSTGGDQPQHF. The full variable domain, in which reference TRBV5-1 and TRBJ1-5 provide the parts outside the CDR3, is KAGVTQTPRYLIKTRGQQVTLSCSPISGHRSVSWYQQTPGQGLQFLFEYFSETQRNKGNFPGRFSGRQFSNSRSEMNVSTLELGDSALYLCASSSTGGDQPQHFGDGTRLSIL.

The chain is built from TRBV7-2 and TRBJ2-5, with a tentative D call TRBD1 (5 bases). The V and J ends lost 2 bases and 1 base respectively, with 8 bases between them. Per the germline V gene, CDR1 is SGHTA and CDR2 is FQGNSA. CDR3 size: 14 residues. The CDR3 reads CASSLQGFQETQYF. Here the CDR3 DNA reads TGTGCCAGCAGCTTACAGGGTTTCCAAGAGACCCAGTACTTC. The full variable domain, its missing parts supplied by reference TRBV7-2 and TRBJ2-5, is GAGVSQSPSNKVTEKGKDVELRCDPISGHTALYWYRQSLGQGLEFLIYFQGNSAPDKSGLPSDRFSAERTGGSVSTLTIQRTQQEDSAVYLCASSLQGFQETQYFGPGTRLLVL.

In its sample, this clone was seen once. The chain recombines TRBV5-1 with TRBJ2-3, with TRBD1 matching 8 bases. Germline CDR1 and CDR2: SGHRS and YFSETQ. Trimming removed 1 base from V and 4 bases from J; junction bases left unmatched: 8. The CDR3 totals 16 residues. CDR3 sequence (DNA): TGCGCCAGCAGCTTGTTCGGACAGGGCTCATCAGATACGCAGTATTTT. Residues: CASSLFGQGSSDTQYF.

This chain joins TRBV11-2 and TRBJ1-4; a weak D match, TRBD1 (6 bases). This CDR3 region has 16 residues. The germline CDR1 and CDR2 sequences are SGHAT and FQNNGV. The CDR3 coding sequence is TGTGCTACGCGGCGGGGGGCCCTAACAACTAATGAAAAACTGTTTTTT. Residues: CATRRGALTTNEKLFF.

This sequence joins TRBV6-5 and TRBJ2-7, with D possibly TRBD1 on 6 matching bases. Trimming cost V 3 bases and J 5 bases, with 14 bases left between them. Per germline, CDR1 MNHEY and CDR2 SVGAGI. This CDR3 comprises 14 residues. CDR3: CASSYRRGEDEQYF. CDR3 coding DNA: TGTGCCAGCAGTTATCGCAGGGGAGAGGACGAGCAGTACTTC.

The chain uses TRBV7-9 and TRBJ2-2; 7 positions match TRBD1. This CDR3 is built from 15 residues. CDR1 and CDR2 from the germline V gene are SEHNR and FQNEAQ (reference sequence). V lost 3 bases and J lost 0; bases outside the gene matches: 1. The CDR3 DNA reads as TGTGCCAGCAGCTTGGGGACAGCGAACACCGGGGAGCTGTTTTTT. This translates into CASSLGTANTGELFF.

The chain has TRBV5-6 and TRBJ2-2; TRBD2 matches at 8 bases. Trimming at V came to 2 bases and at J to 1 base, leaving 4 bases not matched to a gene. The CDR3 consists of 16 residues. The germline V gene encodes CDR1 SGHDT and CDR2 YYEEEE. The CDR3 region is CASSFSAGGNTGELFF. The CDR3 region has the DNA TGTGCCAGCAGCTTTTCGGCGGGAGGGAACACCGGGGAGCTGTTTTTT.

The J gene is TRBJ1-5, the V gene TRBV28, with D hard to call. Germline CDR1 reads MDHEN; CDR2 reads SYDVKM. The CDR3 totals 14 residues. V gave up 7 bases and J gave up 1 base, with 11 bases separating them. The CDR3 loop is CASTDPGSNQPQHF. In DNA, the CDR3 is TGTGCCAGCACCGACCCGGGAAGCAATCAGCCCCAGCATTTT.

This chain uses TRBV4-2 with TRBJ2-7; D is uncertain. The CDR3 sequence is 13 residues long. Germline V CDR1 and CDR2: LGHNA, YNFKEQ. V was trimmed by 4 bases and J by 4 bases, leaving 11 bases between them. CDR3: CASSLGRRYEQYF. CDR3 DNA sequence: TGTGCCAGCAGCCTGGGCCGAAGGTACGAGCAGTACTTC.